This is a list of T cell receptor beta chains from one sample in a study of cytomegalovirus exposure and HLA in healthy donors. This table comes from immunoSEQ multiplex PCR, and its TCRdb copy is limited to in-frame clones, with some not included. Of approximately 240,000 clones listed, just over 90% were seen once; the top ten hold more than 1%. The sequenced sample was PBMCs. Receptors originate from a woman between 18 and 29 years old in good health and CMV-seronegative. CDR3s include the opening cysteine and the closing phenylalanine or tryptophan. The D gene is left open where the match is weak. Rows give clone size only sometimes, using once, few, many, or a class for an expanded clone.

j_call	v_call	clone_size	d_call	cdr3_nt	cdr3_aa
TRBJ1-2	TRBV30	NA	NA	TGTGCCTGGAGTGCACACGCTCATGGCTACACCTTC	CAWSAHAHGYTF
TRBJ1-4	TRBV28	NA	NA	TGTGCCAGCAGTACGGAGCCCAGTGGAAAACTGTTTTTT	CASSTEPSGKLFF
TRBJ1-2	TRBV27	NA	TRBD1	TGTGCCAGCAGTTTACAGGGGGTAATGGACTACACCTTC	CASSLQGVMDYTF
TRBJ1-1	TRBV7-9	NA	TRBD1	TGTGCCAGCGCCGAAACAGGGGGCGACACTGAAGCTTTCTTT	CASAETGGDTEAFF
TRBJ2-1	TRBV9	NA	TRBD2	TGTGCCAGCAGCCCCACTAGCGGGAGTTTCCATGAGCAGTTCTTC	CASSPTSGSFHEQFF
TRBJ2-1	TRBV29-1	NA	NA	TGCAGCGTTGGTCCAGCAGGGGATGAGCAGTTCTTC	CSVGPAGDEQFF
TRBJ2-7	TRBV9	NA	NA	TGTGCCAGCAGCGTAGATGAAAGGAGCTCCTACGAGCAGTACTTC	CASSVDERSSYEQYF
TRBJ2-7	TRBV5-4	NA	NA	TGTGCCAGCAGCTTGGGGGGGGGCTTCCTCGGCGAGCAGTACTTC	CASSLGGGFLGEQYF
TRBJ2-1	TRBV10-3	NA	TRBD2	TGTGCCGTGGAGCGGGAGGCCTACAATGAGCAGTTCTTC	CAVEREAYNEQFF
TRBJ2-5	TRBV11-3	NA	NA	TGTGCCAGCAGCTTTAGGGGAGAGACCCAGTACTTC	CASSFRGETQYF
TRBJ2-7	TRBV7-2	NA	NA	TGTGCCAGCAGCTTTTCCGTTTCCTACGAGCAGTACTTC	CASSFSVSYEQYF
TRBJ1-5	TRBV6-1	NA	TRBD1	TGTGCCAGCAGTTTCACAGGGGAGAGTATCCAGCCCCAGCATTTT	CASSFTGESIQPQHF
TRBJ1-1	TRBV7-3	NA	NA	TGTGCCAGCAGCTTAAGCGCGAGCATTGGCACTGAAGCTTTCTTT	CASSLSASIGTEAFF
TRBJ2-5	TRBV5-4	NA	TRBD1	TGTGCCAGCACCCAGGGACAGACTAAAGAGACCCAGTACTTC	CASTQGQTKETQYF
TRBJ2-3	TRBV11-2	NA	TRBD2	TGTGCCAGCAGCCTGAGTAGCGGGAGCCCAGATACGCAGTATTTT	CASSLSSGSPDTQYF
TRBJ2-4	TRBV9	NA	NA	TGTGCCAGCAGCGAGGGCCCTTGGACAGATCCCAAAAACATTCAGTACTTC	CASSEGPWTDPKNIQYF
TRBJ1-2	TRBV5-1	NA	TRBD1	TGCGCCAGCAGCGAAGGGACAGGTGGCTACACCTTC	CASSEGTGGYTF
TRBJ2-1	TRBV4-1	NA	TRBD2	TGCGCCAGCAGCCAAGAGGGGGCTAGCGGGGGACCGGGGTCAAACTACAATGAGCAGTTCTTC	CASSQEGASGGPGSNYNEQFF
TRBJ2-1	TRBV4-1	NA	NA	TGCGCCAGCAGCCAAGTCGGGAGCCCCTACAATGAGCAGTTCTTC	CASSQVGSPYNEQFF
TRBJ2-7	TRBV29-1	NA	NA	TGCAGCGTTGTCCGCGGGTACGAGCAGTACTTC	CSVVRGYEQYF
TRBJ2-7	TRBV23-1	NA	NA	TGCGCCAGCAGCCTAGGGAGCCACGAGCAGTACTTC	CASSLGSHEQYF
TRBJ2-7	TRBV6-1	once	NA	TGTGCCAGCAGTGACTATGGAGGGGTCCCTCCCTACGAGCAGTACTTC	CASSDYGGVPPYEQYF
TRBJ1-1	TRBV11-1	NA	NA	TGTGCCAGCAGCTTATTCGGAACAGGACTAAAGGGGACTGAAGCTTTCTTT	CASSLFGTGLKGTEAFF
TRBJ1-2	TRBV7-9	NA	NA	TGTGCCAGCAGCTTAGGGCGGGGAGCCCCAACTTCAAACTATGGCTACACCTTC	CASSLGRGAPTSNYGYTF
TRBJ2-2	TRBV27	NA	TRBD2	TGTGCCAGCAGTTTTCTCGGGACTAGCGGGATGTACACCGGGGAGCTGTTTTTT	CASSFLGTSGMYTGELFF
TRBJ1-3	TRBV30	NA	NA	TGTGCCTGGTCAGAGGGCCCGGCCTACTCTGGAAACACCATATATTTT	CAWSEGPAYSGNTIYF
TRBJ1-2	TRBV27	once	NA	TGTGCCAGCAGTTTATTGGGGGGTCCTAACTATGGCTACACCTTC	CASSLLGGPNYGYTF
TRBJ2-6	TRBV10-2	NA	TRBD1	TGCGCCAGCGATCGACAGGGGAGTTCTGGGGCCAACGTCCTGACTTTC	CASDRQGSSGANVLTF
TRBJ2-3	TRBV27	NA	TRBD2	TGTGCCAGCAGCCCGACTAGCGGGAGGACCCATACGCAGTATTTT	CASSPTSGRTHTQYF
TRBJ2-1	TRBV28	NA	NA	TGTGCCAGCACAGTTAGGGGGAGGGGCTCCTACAATGAGCAGTTCTTC	CASTVRGRGSYNEQFF
TRBJ1-1	TRBV10-1	once	NA	TGCGCCAGCAGTGAGTCCGGACAGAACACTGAAGCTTTCTTT	CASSESGQNTEAFF
TRBJ2-1	TRBV5-1	NA	TRBD2	TGCGCCAGCAGCTTTCTTGGGGCCTTGGAGCGGGAGGTCTACAATGAGCAGTTCTTC	CASSFLGALEREVYNEQFF